These 19 T cell receptor beta chains came from one sample sequenced in a study of cytomegalovirus exposure and HLA in healthy donors. It was with 60 Vbeta and 13 Jbeta primers that the PCR ran. Measured with immunoSEQ multiplex PCR; TCRdb has only the in-frame clones, and not every one. This table has 100,000 to 150,000 clones, 80% to 90% appearing once. Material for sequencing was PBMCs. The receptors derive from a woman aged 25-40 years in good health and CMV-seronegative.

This chain joins TRBV28 and TRBJ2-7; 10 bases are a match to TRBD1. Germline V lookup: CDR1 MDHEN, CDR2 SYDVKM. V gave up 5 bases and J gave up 4 bases; unmatched junction bases: 5. This CDR3 has 14 residues. The CDR3 region has the DNA TGTGCCAGCAGTCTAGACAGGGGGCGTTACGAGCAGTACTTC. Amino acids: CASSLDRGRYEQYF. Full variable domain (remainder filled in from reference TRBV28 and TRBJ2-7): DVKVTQSSRYLVKRTGEKVFLECVQDMDHENMFWYRQDPGLGLRLIYFSYDVKMKEKGDIPEGYSVSREKKERFSLILESASTNQTSMYLCASSLDRGRYEQYFGPGTRLTVT.

The V call is TRBV5-1, the J call TRBJ1-2, with D perhaps matching TRBD1 (6 bases). The V end lost 7 bases, the J end lost 4 bases, and 11 bases lay between the germline ends. This CDR3 has 12 amino acids. Germline CDR1 SGHRS, CDR2 YFSETQ. The CDR3 is CASGETGYGYTF. Here the CDR3 DNA reads TGCGCCAGCGGAGAGACAGGCTATGGCTACACCTTC.

This chain links TRBV7-3 with TRBJ2-1; perhaps TRBD1 as D (8 bases). V lost 3 bases and J lost 3, with 15 bases in between. Germline V gives CDR1 SGHTA, CDR2 FQGTGA. CDR3 length: 16 residues. CDR3 coding DNA: TGTGCCAGCAGCTTGGCACAGGGGGGGCTCTACAATGAGCAGTTCTTC. This encodes CASSLAQGGLYNEQFF. Full variable domain (missing parts from reference TRBV7-3 and TRBJ2-1): GAGVSQTPSNKVTEKGKYVELRCDPISGHTALYWYRQSLGQGPEFLIYFQGTGAADDSGLPNDRFFAVRPEGSVSTLKIQRTERGDSAVYLCASSLAQGGLYNEQFFGPGTRLTVL.

V usage is TRBV13 and J usage is TRBJ2-5; 16 nucleotides align to TRBD2. The germline CDR1 and CDR2 sequences are PRHDT and FYEKMQ (reference sequence). The J segment lost 4 bases and the V segment lost 5 bases, leaving 10 bases of the junction unmatched. CDR3 length equals 18 residues. This chain's CDR3 is CASSPHGTSGRAGETQYF. CDR3 DNA: TGTGCCAGCAGCCCTCACGGGACTAGCGGGAGGGCCGGAGAGACCCAGTACTTC. The whole variable domain, filled in from reference TRBV13 and TRBJ2-5, reads AAGVIQSPRHLIKEKRETATLKCYPIPRHDTVYWYQQGPGQDPQFLISFYEKMQSDKGSIPDRFSAQQFSDYHSELNMSSLELGDSALYFCASSPHGTSGRAGETQYFGPGTRLLVL.

This chain joins TRBV28 and TRBJ1-2; 7 nucleotides agree with TRBD1. CDR3 size: 14 residues. V shed 6 bases, J shed 7 bases, and the junction held 11 bases outside the gene matches. Germline assignment: CDR1 MDHEN and CDR2 SYDVKM. CDR3 in DNA: TGTGCCAGCAGGGGGACAGTGCTACTATCTGGCTACACCTTC. The encoded protein is CASRGTVLLSGYTF.

J is TRBJ2-3 and V is TRBV19, with 11 bases lining up with TRBD2. The CDR3 has 15 residues. Losses at the gene ends were 6 bases for V and 1 base for J; bases not matched to a gene: 3. The germline CDR1 and CDR2 sequences are LNHDA and SQIVND (reference sequence). The CDR3 loop reads CASRGTSGRTDTQYF. The CDR3 coding sequence is TGTGCCAGTAGAGGGACTAGCGGACGCACAGATACGCAGTATTTT.

The chain combines TRBV6-5 with TRBJ1-3; TRBD1 matches 10 bases. This CDR3 comprises 16 residues. Germline CDR1 is MNHEY and CDR2 is SVGAGI. V was pared by 4 bases and J by 4 bases, with 7 bases of the junction left unmatched. The CDR3 protein is CASSSLTGGTGNTIYF. The DNA of the CDR3 is TGTGCCAGCAGTTCGTTGACAGGGGGCACCGGAAACACCATATATTTT.

The chain employs TRBV10-3 and TRBJ1-3; D might be TRBD1 (5 bases). Germline-derived CDR1 and CDR2 are ENHRY and SYGVKD. The CDR3 consists of 15 residues. V lost 8 bases and J 2 bases, leaving 16 bases between the germline ends. The chain's CDR3 is CAILDTQTAGNTIYF. CDR3 DNA: TGTGCCATCTTGGACACACAAACCGCTGGAAACACCATATATTTT.

The J gene is TRBJ1-2, the V gene TRBV7-9, with 9 bases that match TRBD1. This CDR3 is built from 16 residues. V lost 4 bases, J lost 6 bases, and 12 bases stayed unmatched. The V gene's germline CDR1 is SEHNR and CDR2 FQNEAQ (reference sequence). CDR3 loop: CASSWSYSTGGNGYTF. The CDR3 nucleotides are TGTGCCAGCAGCTGGAGTTATTCGACAGGGGGAAATGGCTACACCTTC.

To note about this clone: The same CDR3 can be traced to other DNA sequences in this sample. The V and J genes are TRBV2 and TRBJ2-1; 12 bases align to TRBD2. The CDR3 loop spans 14 amino acids. V shed 6 bases and J 3 bases; nucleotides not matched to a gene: 0. Germline lookup yields CDR1 SNHLY and CDR2 FYNNEI. The CDR3 region is CASRTSGGYNEQFF. The CDR3, as DNA: TGTGCCAGCAGGACTAGCGGGGGCTACAATGAGCAGTTCTTC.

This clone is a singleton in its sample. The rearrangement links TRBV15 to TRBJ2-7; the D gene is possibly TRBD1 (6 bases). CDR3 length equals 15 residues. V gave up 1 base and J gave up 0 bases, with 10 bases separating them. From germline, CDR1 is LNHNV and CDR2 YYDKDF (reference sequence). CDR3 in DNA: TGTGCCACCAGCAGAGCACCGGACAGCTCCTACGAGCAGTACTTC. The encoded protein is CATSRAPDSSYEQYF. Full variable domain (outside the CDR3, taken from reference TRBV15 and TRBJ2-7): DAMVIQNPRYQVTQFGKPVTLSCSQTLNHNVMYWYQQKSSQAPKLLFHYYDKDFNNEADTPDNFQSRRPNTSFCFLDIRSPGLGDTAMYLCATSRAPDSSYEQYFGPGTRLTVT.

This chain joins TRBV28 and TRBJ2-4, with D perhaps TRBD1 (5 bases). Germline-derived CDR1 and CDR2 are MDHEN and SYDVKM. CDR3 length: 14 residues. The V and J ends lost 3 bases and 3 bases respectively, with 9 bases between them. In DNA form, the CDR3 reads TGTGCCAGCAGTTTGCAGGGCGGCAAAAACATTCAGTACTTC. This encodes CASSLQGGKNIQYF.

This sequence joins TRBV28 and TRBJ1-1; 10 bases are shared with TRBD1. The germline V gene has CDR1 MDHEN and CDR2 SYDVKM. There are 15 residues in the CDR3. V lost 4 bases to trimming and J lost 5 bases; unmatched junction nucleotides: 7. CDR3 sequence reads: CASSSRQGARTEAFF. The CDR3 DNA reads as TGTGCCAGCAGTTCCCGACAGGGGGCAAGGACTGAAGCTTTCTTT. Full variable domain (outside the CDR3, taken from reference TRBV28 and TRBJ1-1): DVKVTQSSRYLVKRTGEKVFLECVQDMDHENMFWYRQDPGLGLRLIYFSYDVKMKEKGDIPEGYSVSREKKERFSLILESASTNQTSMYLCASSSRQGARTEAFFGQGTRLTVV.

The chain employs TRBV19 and TRBJ1-1; tentative D call: TRBD1 (6 bases). The CDR3 sequence is 15 residues long. Germline CDR1 and CDR2: LNHDA and SQIVND (reference sequence). The germline V and J ends were trimmed by 7 bases and 5 bases, with 20 bases remaining between them. The CDR3, as DNA: TGTGCCAGTACAACAGGGATGGGGGTGGGGACTGAAGCTTTCTTT. Its protein is CASTTGMGVGTEAFF.

The chain links TRBV29-1 to TRBJ1-2; 9 nucleotides line up with TRBD1. CDR3 length: 13 amino acids. V dropped 1 base and J dropped 8; count of bases not matched to a gene: 5. From germline, CDR1 is SQVTM and CDR2 ANQGSEA. The CDR3 protein is CSVEVVGTGGYTF. In DNA form, the CDR3 reads TGCAGCGTTGAAGTGGTCGGGACAGGGGGCTACACCTTC.

V usage is TRBV27 and J usage is TRBJ2-5; 11 nucleotides agree with TRBD2. The J call may be mistaken, given a closer DNA end match to TRBJ2-7. Per the germline V gene, CDR1 is MNHEY and CDR2 is SMNVEV (reference sequence). The CDR3 consists of 14 residues. The CDR3 loop is CASRLAGEFYEQYF. The CDR3 DNA reads as TGTGCCAGCAGACTAGCGGGGGAGTTCTACGAGCAGTACTTC.

This clone was seen only once. The rearrangement links TRBV6-1 to TRBJ1-5; 7 positions match TRBD1. Germline V gives CDR1 MNHNS, CDR2 SASEGT. This CDR3 has 14 residues. The J segment lost 3 bases and the V segment lost 5 bases, leaving 4 bases of the junction unmatched. CDR3 bases: TGTGCCAGCAGTTTCGGACAGGTCAATCAGCCCCAGCATTTT. This codes for CASSFGQVNQPQHF.

This rearrangement joins TRBV5-1 to TRBJ1-1; D unclear. The CDR3 has 14 amino acids. The V end lost 0 bases, the J end lost 2 bases, and 8 bases lay between the germline ends. CDR1 and CDR2 from the germline V gene are SGHRS and YFSETQ. The CDR3 bases are TGCGCCAGCAGCTTGGCCACAGCCAACACTGAAGCTTTCTTT. Its translation: CASSLATANTEAFF.

The chain recombines TRBV4-1 with TRBJ1-1, with 11 bases matching TRBD1. Germline values: CDR1 MGHRA, CDR2 YSYEKL. V shed 7 bases and J 6 bases; nucleotides not matched to a gene: 10. The CDR3 extends over 15 amino acids. The DNA for the CDR3 is TGCGCCAGCATCAAGGGACAGGGGGTGGGTGCTGAAGCTTTCTTT. Residues: CASIKGQGVGAEAFF.